A selection of T cell receptor beta chains follows, all from one sample in a study of T-cell reconstitution after alpha-beta-depleted transplantation in children. TCRdb called the PCR reads again in MiXCR, with one record for every CDR3 protein. Here the sample spans some 600,000 distinct CDR3 sequences, over 10% being singletons. Sequences were derived from PBMCs, mostly from graft donor cells, sampled 360 days after TCRalphabeta/CD19-depleted stem cell transplant. The receptors originated from a male patient under 18 who had a stem cell transplant for acute myeloid leukemia, so the T cells may come from the graft donor. Each CDR3 is given with its conserved first and last residue. A D gene is named only where the DNA matches it firmly. Only part of the rows carry a size: once, few, many, or a class if the clone is expanded.

V,D,size,J,DNA,CDR3
TRBV27,TRBD2,-,TRBJ2-1,TGTGCCAGCAGTTTACCGGGACTAGCGGGGGTCCATGAGCAGTTCTTC,CASSLPGLAGVHEQFF
TRBV5-1,-,many,TRBJ2-1,TGCGCCAGCAGCTTCGTAGTAGGAGAGCAGTTCTTC,CASSFVVGEQFF
TRBV25-1,TRBD1,few,TRBJ2-1,TGTGCCAGCAGTGACCGGGACAGGGGGGGCAATGAGCAGTTCTTC,CASSDRDRGGNEQFF
TRBV28,-,many,TRBJ1-3,TGTGCCAGCAGTCTGGTGCGGGCAGTCCTCTCTGGAAACACCATATATTTT,CASSLVRAVLSGNTIYF
TRBV5-1,TRBD2,-,TRBJ2-5,TGCGCCAGCAGCTTGAAACGGCTAGCGGGAGGGGTAAAGGAAGAGACCCAGTACTTC,CASSLKRLAGGVKEETQYF
TRBV13,-,-,TRBJ2-2,TGTGCCAGCAGCGGACCCGACTTATACACCGGGGAGCTGTTTTTT,CASSGPDLYTGELFF
TRBV2,-,-,TRBJ2-2,TGTGCCAGCAGTGAAACGCAGGTCACCGGGGAGCTGTTTTTT,CASSETQVTGELFF
TRBV29-1,-,many,TRBJ2-1,TGCAGCGTTGAAGGGGTAGCCCTAAGCTCCTACAATGAGCAGTTCTTC,CSVEGVALSSYNEQFF
TRBV18,TRBD1,many,TRBJ2-7,TGTGCCAGCTCCCTCTTGGGACAGGGGACTTCCTACGAGCAGTACTTC,CASSLLGQGTSYEQYF
TRBV29-1,-,few,TRBJ1-1,TGCAGCGTTGAAGATTGGGACAATTATGAAGCTTTCTTT,CSVEDWDNYEAFF
TRBV28,TRBD1,few,TRBJ2-7,TGTGCCAGCAGTTTTTTAGGGGGACAGGGCTCCTACGAGCAGTACTTC,CASSFLGGQGSYEQYF
TRBV9,TRBD2,-,TRBJ2-1,TGTGCCAGCAGCGTAGATGGCGGGAGCCCCTACAATGAGCAGTTCTTC,CASSVDGGSPYNEQFF
TRBV13,TRBD1,few,TRBJ1-1,TGTGCCAGAGACAGGGTCAAGAACACTGAAGCTTTCTTT,CARDRVKNTEAFF
TRBV7-6,TRBD2,few,TRBJ2-7,TGTGCCAGCAGCCTTACGGTAACTAGCGGGAGGGGTCTTCGCAACGAGCAGTACTTC,CASSLTVTSGRGLRNEQYF
TRBV10-3,-,-,TRBJ2-7,TGTGCCATCAGTGAAGCTCAGGGGATCGGCTCCTACGAGCAGTACTTC,CAISEAQGIGSYEQYF
TRBV20-1,TRBD2,-,TRBJ2-7,TGCAGTGCTAGACAGAGCGGGAGCCACGAGCAGTACTTC,CSARQSGSHEQYF
TRBV28,TRBD2,-,TRBJ2-3,TGTGCCAGCAGAACGGGGACTAGCGGCTATACTAGCACAGATACGCAGTATTTT,CASRTGTSGYTSTDTQYF
TRBV28,TRBD1,-,TRBJ2-5,TGTGCCAGCAGTGGACCACAGGGGGCGGTTGAGCAGTACTTC,CASSGPQGAVEQYF
TRBV27,TRBD2,-,TRBJ2-7,TGTGCCAGCAGTGCACGGACTAGCGGGATTACGTCCTACGAGCAGTACTTC,CASSARTSGITSYEQYF
TRBV20-1,TRBD2,few,TRBJ2-2,TGCAGTGCCCCCCTAGCGGGAGGGTTGGCCGGGGAGCTGTTTTTT,CSAPLAGGLAGELFF
TRBV20-1,-,many,TRBJ2-2,TGCAGTGCTAGAGCCCGACAAGGGAACAGGCCAACGAACACCGGGGAGCTGTTTTTT,CSARARQGNRPTNTGELFF
TRBV28,-,many,TRBJ1-2,TGTGCCAGCAGTTTTTCAGACCGGACTAACTATGGCTACACCTTC,CASSFSDRTNYGYTF
TRBV7-9,-,-,TRBJ2-1,TGTGCCAGCCTCCAGGCGGGACCCTACAATGAGCAGTTCTTC,CASLQAGPYNEQFF
TRBV4-2,TRBD2,many,TRBJ2-1,TGTGCCAGCAGCCAAGATGTAGGGCGGGAGGGCCACAATGAGCAGTTCTTC,CASSQDVGREGHNEQFF
TRBV12-3/TRBV12-4,TRBD2,-,TRBJ2-6,TGTGCCAGCAGTTTAATGGGGGGAGGGCCTGGGGCCAACGTCCTGACTTTC,CASSLMGGGPGANVLTF
TRBV12-3/TRBV12-4,TRBD1,many,TRBJ2-7,TGTGCCAGCAGTTCCCGGGACAGGAGCTTCAGGAGGGACGAGCAGTACTTC,CASSSRDRSFRRDEQYF
TRBV3-1,TRBD2,-,TRBJ2-1,TGTGCCAGCAGCCAAGAGGGACTAGGAGTACAAAGTGAGCAGTTCTTC,CASSQEGLGVQSEQFF
TRBV3-1,-,-,TRBJ2-7,TGTGCCAGCAGCTCTCAAGGGCGGGGCGGGTGGAGCGAGCAGTACTTC,CASSSQGRGGWSEQYF
TRBV30,-,few,TRBJ1-5,TGTGCCTGGAGTGTAGGGGTAAATCAGCCCCAGCATTTT,CAWSVGVNQPQHF
TRBV5-1,-,few,TRBJ1-3,TGCGCCAGCAGCTTGGCCGGACTTCGTAGGGGAAACACCATATATTTT,CASSLAGLRRGNTIYF
TRBV11-2,-,many,TRBJ2-3,TGTGCCAGCAGCCCGACCCAAACTACACGAAATACGCAGTATTTT,CASSPTQTTRNTQYF
TRBV12-3/TRBV12-4,-,-,TRBJ2-7,TGTGCCAGCAGTTTAGCTACAGTCTCGGTGAACTACGAGCAGTACTTC,CASSLATVSVNYEQYF
TRBV27,-,-,TRBJ1-6,TGTGCCAGCAGGCCGGGACGAGATCTTTCACCCCTCCACTTT,CASRPGRDLSPLHF
TRBV29-1,-,few,TRBJ2-3,TGCAGTGCGCGGAACTCCGCCTATACGCAGTATTTT,CSARNSAYTQYF
TRBV20-1,TRBD2,few,TRBJ2-3,TGCAGTGCTAGTTTGGCGGGAGGTACGCAGTATTTT,CSASLAGGTQYF
TRBV7-8,-,-,TRBJ2-3,TGTGCCAGCAGCTTCGTGGTACCTGGGGGAGATACGCAGTATTTT,CASSFVVPGGDTQYF
TRBV19,-,few,TRBJ2-3,TGTGCCAGTAGCCCGAACGGGGCCACAGATACGCAGTATTTT,CASSPNGATDTQYF
TRBV29-1,TRBD1,-,TRBJ2-7,TGCAGCGGCGGACAGGCCTACGAGCAGTACTTC,CSGGQAYEQYF
TRBV20-1,TRBD2,once,TRBJ2-1,TGCAGTGCTAGAGGCCGGACTAGCGGGATCGGGATGTTCTACAATGAGCAGTTCTTC,CSARGRTSGIGMFYNEQFF
TRBV4-3,-,-,TRBJ2-6,TGCGCCAGCAGCCAAGTCCCCCCAGGGGCTGGGGCCAACGTCCTGACTTTC,CASSQVPPGAGANVLTF
TRBV7-6,TRBD1,-,TRBJ2-7,TGTGCCAGCAGCACCAGGGGGCCCAGGTCCTACGAGCAGTACTTC,CASSTRGPRSYEQYF
TRBV6-2/TRBV6-3,-,-,TRBJ1-2,TGTGCCAGCAGTAGCGGTCTTAACTATGGCTACACCTTC,CASSSGLNYGYTF